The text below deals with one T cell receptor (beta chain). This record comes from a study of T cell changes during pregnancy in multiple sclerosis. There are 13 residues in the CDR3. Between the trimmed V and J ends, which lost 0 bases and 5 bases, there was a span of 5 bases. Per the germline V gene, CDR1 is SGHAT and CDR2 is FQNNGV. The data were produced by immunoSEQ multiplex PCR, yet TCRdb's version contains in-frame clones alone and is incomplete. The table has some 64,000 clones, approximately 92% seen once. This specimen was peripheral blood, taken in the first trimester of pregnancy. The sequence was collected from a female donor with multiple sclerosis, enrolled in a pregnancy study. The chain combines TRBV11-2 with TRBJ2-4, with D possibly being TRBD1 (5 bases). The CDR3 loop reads CASSLDRENIQYF. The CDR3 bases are TGTGCCAGCAGCTTAGACAGGGAAAACATTCAGTACTTC.